The 3 T cell receptor beta chains below come from one sample, sequenced in a study of shared clonotypes between healthy human individuals. This table comes from immunoSEQ multiplex PCR, and its TCRdb copy is limited to in-frame clones, with some not included. The sample includes about a million clones, approximately 75% of them seen just once. Sequencing was performed on memory CD4+ T cells from PBMCs. Documented subset: CD45RA-negative fraction. Receptors were obtained from a man between 18 and 35 years old in good health. Some clones in this sample may be carry-over from other donors' samples.

The CDR3 protein is CASSRTASGSTDTQYF. The CDR3 nucleotides read TGCGCCAGCAGCCGTACGGCTAGCGGTAGCACAGATACGCAGTATTTT. V and J are TRBV5-1 and TRBJ2-3; 7 bases map to TRBD2. The V gene's germline CDR1 is SGHRS and CDR2 YFSETQ. The J segment lost 0 bases and the V segment lost 4 bases, leaving 8 bases of the junction unmatched. This CDR3 comprises 16 residues.

The genes are TRBV5-1 and TRBJ2-1; 8 bases align to TRBD2. CDR3 length: 15 amino acids. Germline-derived CDR1 and CDR2 are SGHRS and YFSETQ. J was trimmed by 5 bases and V by 5 bases; bases with no gene match: 9. The CDR3: CASRIEAGVNNEQFF. The CDR3 DNA sequence: TGCGCCAGCAGGATAGAAGCGGGAGTTAACAATGAGCAGTTCTTC.

There are a few counts of this clone. This chain links TRBV7-9 with TRBJ2-6; no reliable D call. CDR1 is SEHNR and CDR2 is FQNEAQ in the germline V gene (reference sequence). The CDR3 contains 15 residues. Trimming removed 0 bases at V and 4 bases at J, with 7 bases between. The CDR3 is CASSLAPSGANVLTF. The CDR3 coding sequence is TGTGCCAGCAGCTTAGCCCCGTCCGGGGCCAACGTCCTGACTTTC. Looking up the rest from reference TRBV7-9 and TRBJ2-6 gives the full variable domain: DTGVSQNPRHKITKRGQNVTFRCDPISEHNRLYWYRQTLGQGPEFLTYFQNEAQLEKSRLLSDRFSAERPKGSFSTLEIQRTEQGDSAMYLCASSLAPSGANVLTFGAGSRLTVL.